Sequencing of this TCR beta chain was carried out in a study of identical twins. V shed 3 bases, J shed 3 bases, and the junction held 5 bases outside the gene matches. Germline CDR1 MGHDK, CDR2 SYGVNS. The CDR3 extends over 15 amino acids. A universal primer binding site was introduced by template switching. The final cDNA contained unique molecular identifiers. TCRdb redid the calling of the 5' RACE reads with MiXCR, one entry per CDR3 protein. The sample carries more than 600,000 distinct CDR3 sequences, 15% to 20% recorded once. These records were also assigned to another study, of T cells expressing NK-cell markers. From that second work: Researchers got TCR beta repertoires out of sorted CD3+CD56+NKG2C+, CD3+CD56+NKG2C- and CD3+CD56-NKG2C+ T cells. There were a handful of donors in whom these clonotypes also led the CD3+CD56-NKG2C+ fraction. Whether expanded NKG2C+ T cell clones were HCMV specific stayed uncertain.

V is TRBV25-1 and J is TRBJ1-2; 9 nucleotides match TRBD1. Sequenced sample: PBMCs. The clonotype originates from a woman aged 18-29 years in good health. CDR3 sequence: CASSDPGQGHYGYTF. CDR3 coding DNA: TGTGCCAGCAGTGACCCGGGACAGGGTCACTATGGCTACACCTTC.